The 25 T cell receptor beta chains reported below all come from one sample, sequenced in a study of blood T cell repertoires in COVID-19. Profiling relied on immunoSEQ multiplex PCR, and the TCRdb table lists in-frame clones only, not all of them. Of 160,000 or so clones in the sample, about 81% are singletons; the top ten hold approximately 18%. Sequenced input: peripheral blood. These receptor sequences come from a woman older than 75 with acute or convalescent COVID-19.

This sequence joins TRBV20-1 and TRBJ2-1; D unclear. V lost 7 bases, J lost 6 bases, and 10 bases lay in between. From germline, CDR1 is DFQATT and CDR2 SNEGSKA (reference sequence). The CDR3 is made up of 11 amino acids. CDR3 region: CSGSVRNEQFF. The CDR3 DNA is TGCAGTGGATCAGTCCGCAATGAGCAGTTCTTC.

This clone was counted between two and nine times. V is TRBV6-5 and J is TRBJ2-7, with TRBD2 matching 11 bases. The length of the CDR3 is 14 residues. Germline V gene data show CDR1 as MNHEY and CDR2 as SVGAGI. The ends lost 3 bases at V and 5 bases at J; junction bases unmatched: 3. In nucleotides, the CDR3 is TGTGCCAGCAGTTATGGACTAGCGGGTAACGAGCAGTACTTC. It codes for CASSYGLAGNEQYF.

The chain links TRBV4-1 to TRBJ2-4; no clear D gene. Trimming shortened V by 1 base and J by 0 bases, and 7 bases separated the two germline ends. Per germline, CDR1 MGHRA and CDR2 YSYEKL. This CDR3 comprises 15 residues. CDR3 nucleotides: TGCGCCAGCAGCCAAGGTCCTCTAGCCAAAAACATTCAGTACTTC. As protein: CASSQGPLAKNIQYF.

In nucleotides, the CDR3 is TGTGCCAGCAGCTTAGACGTAGGGGATAATTCACCCCTCCACTTT. The encoded protein is CASSLDVGDNSPLHF. The V and J genes are TRBV7-2 and TRBJ1-6; maybe TRBD1 (5 bases). The germline V gene encodes CDR1 SGHTA and CDR2 FQGNSA. This CDR3 is 15 amino acids long. V was trimmed by 1 base and J by 5 bases, leaving 9 bases between them.

CDR3 sequence: CATSDVNSLELFF. CDR3 nucleotide sequence: TGTGCCACCAGTGATGTGAACAGCCTAGAGCTGTTTTTT. This chain links TRBV24-1 with TRBJ2-2; D is uncertain. Germline V gene sequence: CDR1 KGHDR, CDR2 SFDVKD. Deletions cut 3 bases from V and 11 bases from J, with 12 bases between. The CDR3 runs to 13 residues.

V is TRBV24-1 and J is TRBJ2-2; TRBD1 aligns across 9 bases. The CDR3 runs to 17 residues. Germline lookup yields CDR1 KGHDR and CDR2 SFDVKD. Trimming removed 3 bases from V and 1 base from J; junction bases left unmatched: 5. The CDR3 region is CATSDDDRGKNTGELFF. The CDR3 bases are TGTGCCACCAGTGATGACGACAGGGGGAAGAACACCGGGGAGCTGTTTTTT.

This chain uses TRBV11-2 with TRBJ1-1; possibly TRBD1 for D (6 bases). Germline CDR1 and CDR2: SGHAT and FQNNGV. The V end was cut by 5 bases, the J end by 5 bases, with 18 bases between. The CDR3 length is 15 residues. CDR3: CASSPRARGYTEAFF. The CDR3 DNA is TGTGCCAGCAGCCCCCGGGCCAGGGGATATACTGAAGCTTTCTTT.

This clone was found once. The chain recombines TRBV10-3 with TRBJ1-1; TRBD1 might be the D (6 bases). The CDR3 runs 12 residues. Looked up from germline, CDR1 is ENHRY and CDR2 is SYGVKD. Trimming cost V 10 bases and J 1 base, with 10 bases left between them. This CDR3 is CATSGENTEAFF. The CDR3 DNA follows: TGTGCCACTTCAGGGGAGAACACTGAAGCTTTCTTT.

In its sample, this clone was seen a few times. The chain recombines TRBV5-8 with TRBJ1-1; a possible D gene is TRBD1 (5 bases). This CDR3 is 15 amino acids long. Germline CDR1 and CDR2: SGHTS and YDEGEE. Trimming stripped 4 bases from V and 3 bases from J, with 16 bases between. The CDR3 here is CASSRGRGLDTEAFF. The CDR3 DNA reads TGTGCCAGCAGCCGGGGGAGGGGACTTGACACTGAAGCTTTCTTT.

This clone is a singleton in its sample. The chain employs TRBV7-2 and TRBJ1-4; D ambiguous. V was shortened by 7 bases and J by 7 bases, with 13 bases between the two germline ends. Germline values: CDR1 SGHTA, CDR2 FQGNSA. The CDR3 spans 13 residues. The CDR3 reads CASTPYSGEKLFF. Here the CDR3 DNA reads TGTGCCAGCACCCCTTATTCCGGTGAAAAACTGTTTTTT.

The V gene is TRBV5-1, the J gene TRBJ2-3; 12 bases line up with TRBD2. Germline V gene data show CDR1 as SGHRS and CDR2 as YFSETQ. The junction had 6 bases not matched to a gene; V was cut back by 7 bases and J by 0 bases. The CDR3 spans 16 residues. CDR3 DNA sequence: TGCGCCAGCGGAATGACTAGCGGGGGTAGCACAGATACGCAGTATTTT. Translating it yields CASGMTSGGSTDTQYF.

The rearrangement links TRBV5-1 to TRBJ1-2; D call uncertain. Germline values: CDR1 SGHRS, CDR2 YFSETQ. This CDR3 is built from 14 residues. The V end was cut by 4 bases, the J end by 1 base, with 11 bases between. CDR3 nucleotides: TGCGCCAGCAGCCCTGAAACTGGTAACTATGGCTACACCTTC. Its translation is CASSPETGNYGYTF.

The chain carries TRBV28 and TRBJ1-1, with TRBD1 identical over 8 bases. CDR3 size: 15 residues. The germline V gene has CDR1 MDHEN and CDR2 SYDVKM. J was trimmed by 1 base and V by 6 bases; bases with no gene match: 7. The CDR3 region is CASSPTGQANTEAFF. CDR3 in DNA: TGTGCCAGCAGCCCTACGGGACAGGCGAACACTGAAGCTTTCTTT.

This clone was detected once. The CDR3 spells CASSRDRGFGEAFF. The CDR3 region has the DNA TGTGCCAGTAGTAGGGACAGGGGGTTCGGTGAAGCTTTCTTT. The chain employs TRBV19 and TRBJ1-1; 11 bases fit TRBD1. Germline V lookup: CDR1 LNHDA, CDR2 SQIVND (reference sequence). The length of the CDR3 is 14 residues. Unmatched junction bases numbered 5, after V lost 4 bases and J lost 7 bases.

This rearrangement joins TRBV23-1 to TRBJ2-1, with a weak D call TRBD2 (6 bases). TRBV23-1 counts as an open reading frame of uncertain function. V lost 2 bases, J lost 8 bases, and 22 bases lay in between. The CDR3 is 17 amino acids. CDR3 protein: CASSQTPGLFSAHEQFF. The CDR3 bases are TGCGCCAGCAGTCAAACCCCGGGACTGTTTAGTGCCCATGAGCAGTTCTTC.

The chain carries TRBV18 and TRBJ1-2; TRBD1 agrees at 8 bases. J gave up 2 bases and V 3 bases, and 5 bases lay outside the gene matches. Germline V lookup: CDR1 KGHSH, CDR2 LQKENI. This CDR3 contains 15 residues. CDR3 sequence: CASSPLDRANYGYTF. CDR3 bases: TGTGCCAGCTCACCTTTGGACAGGGCGAACTATGGCTACACCTTC.

CDR3 sequence reads: CASMRGGTEAFF. CDR3 nucleotide sequence: TGTGCCAGCATGAGGGGAGGGACTGAAGCTTTCTTT. The rearrangement joins TRBV2 to TRBJ1-1, with D possibly TRBD1 on 5 matching bases. CDR1 and CDR2 (germline): SNHLY, FYNNEI. There are 12 residues in the CDR3. V was shortened by 7 bases and J by 5 bases, with 11 bases between the two germline ends.

V gene TRBV29-1 combines with J gene TRBJ2-5; D gene uncertain. Germline loops: CDR1 SQVTM, CDR2 ANQGSEA. Trimming removed 6 bases at V and 3 bases at J, with 5 bases between. The CDR3 extends over 10 amino acids. CDR3 sequence reads: CSVYEETQYF. CDR3 sequence (DNA): TGCAGCGTGTATGAAGAGACCCAGTACTTC.

The chain carries TRBV10-3 and TRBJ1-1; unclear D gene. CDR3 size: 14 residues. V was cut by 6 bases and J by 6 bases, with 17 bases left in between. CDR1 is ENHRY, CDR2 SYGVKD, per germline. The CDR3 DNA reads TGTGCCATCAGCCACTCCGGGAGGTGGGCTGAAGCTTTCTTT. Translation gives CAISHSGRWAEAFF.

The rearrangement uses TRBV19 and TRBJ1-2, with a possible D match to TRBD1 (5 bases). V lost 3 bases to trimming and J lost 7 bases, with 15 bases between them. CDR1 is LNHDA and CDR2 is SQIVND in the germline V gene (reference sequence). The CDR3 extends over 14 amino acids. CDR3 coding DNA: TGTGCCAGTAGTATCCAAGCAGGGTTGGTTGGCTACACCTTC. Translation gives CASSIQAGLVGYTF.

The chain links TRBV6-6 to TRBJ1-6; a weak D match, TRBD1 (6 bases). The CDR3 runs 17 residues. V was cut by 5 bases and J by 0 bases, with 14 bases left in between. Germline CDR1 MNHNY, CDR2 SVGAGI (reference sequence). DNA for the CDR3: TGTGCCAGCAGTCGGGGGGGGGCGGGCTCCTATAATTCACCCCTCCACTTT. The encoded protein is CASSRGGAGSYNSPLHF.

This clone was picked up a small number of times. This chain uses TRBV28 with TRBJ2-2; D is unclear. The germline V gene has CDR1 MDHEN and CDR2 SYDVKM. The V end lost 3 bases, the J end lost 0 bases, and 5 bases lay between the germline ends. CDR3 length: 14 residues. This CDR3 is CASSFGSNTGELFF. The CDR3 DNA reads TGTGCCAGCAGTTTCGGTTCGAACACCGGGGAGCTGTTTTTT.

This chain links TRBV6-2 or TRBV6-3 with TRBJ1-1, with D possibly being TRBD1 (5 bases). Germline CDR1 and CDR2: MNHEY and SVGEGT. Trimming took off 5 bases at V and 0 bases at J, with 13 bases between the two ends. The CDR3 spans 15 residues. The CDR3 reads CASSLRTILNTEAFF. CDR3 nucleotide sequence: TGTGCCAGCAGTCTGCGGACAATTTTGAACACTGAAGCTTTCTTT.

This chain joins TRBV5-1 and TRBJ1-2; perhaps TRBD1 as D (5 bases). Germline CDR1 SGHRS, CDR2 YFSETQ. This CDR3 contains 14 residues. V lost 3 bases and J 5 bases, leaving 14 bases between the germline ends. CDR3 loop: CASSSGGFPYGYTF. Here the CDR3 DNA reads TGCGCCAGCAGCTCCGGGGGATTTCCTTATGGCTACACCTTC.

The V gene is TRBV15, the J gene TRBJ2-7, with D perhaps matching TRBD2 (5 bases). The CDR3 contains 13 residues. With 1 base removed from V and 5 bases from J, the gap between germline ends came to 9 bases. Germline values: CDR1 LNHNV, CDR2 YYDKDF (reference sequence). This CDR3 reads CATSRGAGDEQYF. The CDR3 DNA reads TGTGCCACCAGCAGAGGGGCGGGCGACGAGCAGTACTTC.